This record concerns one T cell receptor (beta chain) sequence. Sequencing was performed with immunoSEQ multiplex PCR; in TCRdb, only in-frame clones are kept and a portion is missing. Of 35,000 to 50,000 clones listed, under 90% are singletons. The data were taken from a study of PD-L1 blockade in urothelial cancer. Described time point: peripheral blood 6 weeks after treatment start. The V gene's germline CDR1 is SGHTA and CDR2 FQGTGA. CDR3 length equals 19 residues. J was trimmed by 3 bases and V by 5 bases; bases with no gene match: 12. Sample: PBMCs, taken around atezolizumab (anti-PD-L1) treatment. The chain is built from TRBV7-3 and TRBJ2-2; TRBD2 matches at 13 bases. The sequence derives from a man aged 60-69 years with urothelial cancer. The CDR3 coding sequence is TGTGCCAGCAGCCCAGGACTAGCGGGGGAGAACGCTGACACCGGGGAGCTGTTTTTT. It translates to CASSPGLAGENADTGELFF.